Presented here are 16 T cell receptor beta chains from one specimen sequenced in a study of CD8+CD57+ T cells in acquired aplastic anemia. Sequencing was done on patients that had shown CD8+CD57+ cell expansion by flow cytometry. TCR beta VDJ and CDR3 profiling used genomic DNA as template. MiXCR was run by TCRdb on the reads, yielding one entry per CDR3 protein. Of about 190,000 distinct CDR3 sequences listed, around 47% are singletons. Sequences were obtained from sorted CD4+, CD8+, or CD8+CD57+ T cells (not recorded which) from PBMCs. These receptors came from a human donor with aplastic anemia.

This clonotype was counted many times. The J gene is TRBJ2-7, the V gene TRBV7-2; the match to TRBD1 covers 8 bases. J lost 5 bases, V lost 0 bases, and 3 bases had no gene match. This CDR3 contains 14 residues. Germline lookup yields CDR1 SGHTA and CDR2 FQGNSA. The CDR3 loop reads CASSLARGHHEQYF. The CDR3 nucleotides are TGTGCCAGCAGCTTAGCCAGGGGGCACCACGAGCAGTACTTC.

This clonotype was seen repeatedly, ten times or more. J is TRBJ2-3 and V is TRBV20-1; TRBD2 matches at 8 bases. Germline V lookup: CDR1 DFQATT, CDR2 SNEGSKA (reference sequence). The CDR3 consists of 13 residues. The CDR3 DNA reads as TGCTCGACCACGGGAGGGCGCACAGATACGCAGTATTTT. Its protein product is CSTTGGRTDTQYF.

This clonotype was seen many times. V usage is TRBV7-2 and J usage is TRBJ1-2; 11 nucleotides match TRBD1. J was trimmed by 3 bases and V by 5 bases; bases with no gene match: 14. Germline CDR1 is SGHTA and CDR2 is FQGNSA. The CDR3 sequence is 18 residues long. The chain's CDR3 is CASSGPLGWDRGDYGYTF. The DNA of the CDR3 is TGTGCCAGCAGCGGCCCATTGGGTTGGGACAGGGGGGACTATGGCTACACCTTC. Full variable domain (remainder filled in from reference TRBV7-2 and TRBJ1-2): GAGVSQSPSNKVTEKGKDVELRCDPISGHTALYWYRQSLGQGLEFLIYFQGNSAPDKSGLPSDRFSAERTGGSVSTLTIQRTQQEDSAVYLCASSGPLGWDRGDYGYTFGSGTRLTVV.

This rearrangement joins TRBV5-1 to TRBJ2-5, with TRBD2 identical over 9 bases. Germline CDR1 reads SGHRS; CDR2 reads YFSETQ. Trimming cost V 2 bases and J 4 bases; bases outside gene matches: 3. The CDR3 totals 14 residues. In DNA form, the CDR3 reads TGCGCCAGCAGCTTTAGCGGGAGTGGAGAGACCCAGTACTTC. The encoded protein is CASSFSGSGETQYF.

This clonotype was seen ten or more times. The chain employs TRBV13 and TRBJ2-5; D is perhaps TRBD1 (7 bases). V was clipped by 6 bases and J by 5 bases, with 16 bases between them. Germline V gene data show CDR1 as PRHDT and CDR2 as FYEKMQ (reference sequence). The CDR3 consists of 14 residues. The CDR3 loop reads CASSSAGGRETQYF. CDR3 nucleotide sequence: TGTGCCAGCAGTTCAGCAGGGGGGCGGGAGACCCAGTACTTC.

This clonotype was found many times. The J gene is TRBJ1-5, the V gene TRBV7-8; D is undetermined. Germline V lookup: CDR1 SGHVS, CDR2 FQNEAQ. CDR3 length: 16 amino acids. With 3 bases removed from V and 2 bases from J, the gap between germline ends came to 14 bases. CDR3 protein: CASSFFSPRGNQPQHF. As DNA, the CDR3 is TGTGCCAGCAGCTTCTTTTCTCCACGGGGCAATCAGCCCCAGCATTTT.

The V and J genes are TRBV2 and TRBJ2-7; D may match TRBD1 or TRBD2 (5 bases each). CDR1 is SNHLY and CDR2 is FYNNEI in the germline V gene. V lost 6 bases and J lost 5, with 20 bases in between. This CDR3 is 15 amino acids long. CDR3 nucleotide sequence: TGTGCCAGCAGGTCCGGGACCGATCCTACAAACGAGCAGTACTTC. Translation gives CASRSGTDPTNEQYF.

This chain links TRBV10-3 with TRBJ2-1; TRBD1 agrees at 10 bases. The trim removed 7 bases at V and 3 bases at J, leaving 3 bases unmatched. Germline V gene lookup returns CDR1 ENHRY and CDR2 SYGVKD. The CDR3 is made up of 14 amino acids. The CDR3 sequence is CAITGQGNYNEQFF. CDR3 bases: TGTGCCATCACGGGACAGGGGAACTACAATGAGCAGTTCTTC.

This clonotype occurred once. The conserved closing phenylalanine or tryptophan is absent in this CDR3, likely reflecting a read error. The chain links TRBV5-6 to TRBJ1-6; D is ambiguous. The germline gives CDR1 SGHDT, CDR2 YYEEEE. This CDR3 contains 15 residues. V lost 0 bases and J 3 bases, leaving 7 bases between the germline ends. This chain's CDR3 is CASSLGRNYNSPLHL. The CDR3 DNA follows: TGTGCCAGCAGCTTGGGCAGAAACTATAATTCACCCCTCCACCTT.

J is TRBJ1-3 and V is TRBV11-3, with no clear D. This CDR3 is built from 14 residues. The germline V gene has CDR1 SGHNT and CDR2 YENEEA. Trimming cost V 5 bases and J 4 bases, with 12 bases left between them. The CDR3 nucleotides read TGTGCCAGCAGCACCCAACGGCGAGGAAACACCATATATTTT. This codes for CASSTQRRGNTIYF.

This clonotype was counted between two and nine times. The chain couples TRBV15 to TRBJ1-6, with D unclear. This CDR3 has 15 amino acids. Per the germline V gene, CDR1 is LNHNV and CDR2 is YYDKDF (reference sequence). The V and J ends lost 0 bases and 7 bases respectively, with 10 bases between them. CDR3 residues: CATSRERTANSPLHF. In DNA, the CDR3 is TGTGCCACCAGCAGAGAAAGGACGGCCAATTCACCCCTCCACTTT.

The rearrangement uses TRBV7-6 and TRBJ2-6; 8 positions agree with TRBD1. Losses at the gene ends were 5 bases for V and 3 bases for J; bases not matched to a gene: 9. Germline CDR1 SGHVS, CDR2 FNYEAQ. The CDR3 runs to 17 residues. CDR3 sequence reads: CASSPRQGRIGANVLTF. CDR3 DNA: TGTGCCAGCAGCCCCAGACAGGGGCGGATTGGGGCCAACGTCCTGACTTTC. Full variable domain (rest looked up from reference TRBV7-6 and TRBJ2-6): GAGVSQSPRYKVTKRGQDVALRCDPISGHVSLYWYRQALGQGPEFLTYFNYEAQQDKSGLPNDRFSAERPEGSISTLTIQRTEQRDSAMYRCASSPRQGRIGANVLTFGAGSRLTVL.

The chain employs TRBV20-1 and TRBJ2-7; 8 bases fit TRBD2. Trimming removed 6 bases from V and 5 bases from J; junction bases left unmatched: 12. The CDR3 sequence is 14 residues long. In germline, CDR1 is DFQATT, CDR2 SNEGSKA (reference sequence). CDR3 loop: CSAQRRGGWNEQYF. In DNA, the CDR3 is TGCAGTGCCCAACGACGGGGGGGCTGGAACGAGCAGTACTTC.

This chain connects TRBV7-2 to TRBJ1-2; a possible D gene is TRBD1 (6 bases). V was trimmed by 4 bases and J by 5 bases, leaving 11 bases between them. Germline CDR1 is SGHTA and CDR2 is FQGNSA. The CDR3 length is 13 residues. The CDR3 region has the DNA TGTGCCAGCAGCTCATCAGGGGCTTATGGCTACACCTTC. Encoded protein: CASSSSGAYGYTF.

A remark on this clonotype: At one end, the junction sequence differs from germline, possibly due to a read error. J is TRBJ2-7 and V is TRBV12-3 or TRBV12-4, with D possibly being TRBD2 (6 bases). The CDR3 loop spans 11 amino acids. The CDR3 protein is CAGSQTSLKYF. The CDR3 bases are TGTGCCGGCAGTCAAACTAGCTTGAAGTACTTC.

A word on this clonotype: Relative to the germline gene, one junction end is altered; a read error may explain this. This chain uses TRBV15 with TRBJ1-1; 7 positions match TRBD1. There are 15 residues in the CDR3. CDR1 is LNHNV and CDR2 is YYDKDF in the germline V gene (reference sequence). As DNA, the CDR3 is TGTGCCACCAGCAGAGACGGCAGGGGGAACGCTGAAGCTTTCTTT. This encodes CATSRDGRGNAEAFF.